The source of this T cell receptor beta chain is a study of T cell changes during pregnancy in multiple sclerosis. Profiling relied on immunoSEQ multiplex PCR, and the TCRdb table lists in-frame clones only, not all of them. The table lists about 92,000 clones, under 95% of them singletons. This CDR3 is built from 14 residues. Germline V gene data show CDR1 as MNHNY and CDR2 as SVGAGI (reference sequence). V was clipped by 4 bases and J by 3 bases, with 10 bases between them. The rearrangement links TRBV6-6 to TRBJ2-1; D uncertain. Sequences were derived from peripheral blood, sampled in the first trimester of pregnancy. The TCR comes from a female donor with multiple sclerosis, enrolled in a pregnancy study. The CDR3 DNA follows: TGTGCCAGCAGTTCCGGTAACCTCTACAATGAGCAGTTCTTC. It specifies CASSSGNLYNEQFF.